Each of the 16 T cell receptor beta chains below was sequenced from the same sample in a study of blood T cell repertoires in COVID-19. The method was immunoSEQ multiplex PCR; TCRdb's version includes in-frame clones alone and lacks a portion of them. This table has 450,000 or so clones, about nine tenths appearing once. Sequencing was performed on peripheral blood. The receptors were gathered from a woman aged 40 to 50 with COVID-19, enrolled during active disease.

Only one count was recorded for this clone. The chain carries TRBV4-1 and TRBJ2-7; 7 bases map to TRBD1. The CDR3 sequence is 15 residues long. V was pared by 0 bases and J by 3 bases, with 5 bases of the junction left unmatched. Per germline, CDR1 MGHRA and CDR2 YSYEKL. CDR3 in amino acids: CASSQDGQVNYEQYF. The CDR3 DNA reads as TGCGCCAGCAGCCAAGACGGACAGGTGAACTACGAGCAGTACTTC.

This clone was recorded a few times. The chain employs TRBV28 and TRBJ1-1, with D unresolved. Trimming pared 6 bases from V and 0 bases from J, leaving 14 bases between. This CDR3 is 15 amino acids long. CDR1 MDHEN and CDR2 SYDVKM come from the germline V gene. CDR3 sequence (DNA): TGTGCCAGCAGCCGAGGACTTACAATGAACACTGAAGCTTTCTTT. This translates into CASSRGLTMNTEAFF.

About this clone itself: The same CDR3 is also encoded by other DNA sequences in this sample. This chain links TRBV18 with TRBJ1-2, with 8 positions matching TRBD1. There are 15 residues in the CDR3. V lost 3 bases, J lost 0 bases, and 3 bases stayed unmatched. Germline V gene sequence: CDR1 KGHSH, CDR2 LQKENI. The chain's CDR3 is CASSPTGEANYGYTF. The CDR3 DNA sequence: TGTGCCAGCTCACCGACAGGGGAGGCTAACTATGGCTACACCTTC.

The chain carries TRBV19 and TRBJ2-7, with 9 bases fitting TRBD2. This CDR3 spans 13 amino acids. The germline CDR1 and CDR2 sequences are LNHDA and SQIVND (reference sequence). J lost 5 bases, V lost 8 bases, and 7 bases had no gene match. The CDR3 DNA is TGTGCCAGTTGCCCTAGCGGGATTCACGAGCAGTACTTC. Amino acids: CASCPSGIHEQYF. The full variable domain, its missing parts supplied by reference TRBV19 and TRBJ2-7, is DGGITQSPKYLFRKEGQNVTLSCEQNLNHDAMYWYRQDPGQGLRLIYYSQIVNDFQKGDIAEGYSVSREKKESFPLTVTSAQKNPTAFYLCASCPSGIHEQYFGPGTRLTVT.

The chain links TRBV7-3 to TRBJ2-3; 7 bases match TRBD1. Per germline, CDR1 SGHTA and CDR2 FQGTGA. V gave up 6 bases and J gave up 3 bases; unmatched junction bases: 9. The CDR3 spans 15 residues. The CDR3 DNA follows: TGTGCCAGCAGACCGCCAGGGGGAAGGACAGATACGCAGTATTTT. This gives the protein CASRPPGGRTDTQYF.

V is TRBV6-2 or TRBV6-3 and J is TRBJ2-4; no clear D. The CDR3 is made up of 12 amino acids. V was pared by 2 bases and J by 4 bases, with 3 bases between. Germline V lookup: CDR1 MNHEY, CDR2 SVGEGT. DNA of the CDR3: TGTGCCAGCAGTTACGAGAAAAACATTCAGTACTTC. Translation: CASSYEKNIQYF.

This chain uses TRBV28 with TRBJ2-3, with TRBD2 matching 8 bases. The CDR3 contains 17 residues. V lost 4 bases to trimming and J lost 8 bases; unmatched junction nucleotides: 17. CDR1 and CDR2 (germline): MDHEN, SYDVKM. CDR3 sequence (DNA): TGTGCCAGCAGTTCCACCGTGGGACTAGGTGCTCCTTTTACGCAGTATTTT. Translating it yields CASSSTVGLGAPFTQYF.

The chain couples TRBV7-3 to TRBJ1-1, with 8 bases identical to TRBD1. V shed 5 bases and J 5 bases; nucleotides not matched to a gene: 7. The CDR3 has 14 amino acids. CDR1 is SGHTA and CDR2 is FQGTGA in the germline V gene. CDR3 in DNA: TGTGCCAGCAGCGTGACAGGGGCTGGGACTGAAGCTTTCTTT. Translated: CASSVTGAGTEAFF.

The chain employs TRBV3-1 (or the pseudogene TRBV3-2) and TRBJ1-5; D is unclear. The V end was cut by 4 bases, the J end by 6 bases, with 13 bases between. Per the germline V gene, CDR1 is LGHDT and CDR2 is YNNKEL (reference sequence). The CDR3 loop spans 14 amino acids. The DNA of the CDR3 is TGTGCCAGCAGCCCCACGCTAGGTAGTCAGCCCCAGCATTTT. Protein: CASSPTLGSQPQHF.

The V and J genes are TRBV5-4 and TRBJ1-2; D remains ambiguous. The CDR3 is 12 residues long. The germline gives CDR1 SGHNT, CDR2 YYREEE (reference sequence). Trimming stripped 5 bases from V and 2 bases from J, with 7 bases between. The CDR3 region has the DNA TGTGCCAGCAGGGTGCGGAACTATGGCTACACCTTC. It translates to CASRVRNYGYTF.

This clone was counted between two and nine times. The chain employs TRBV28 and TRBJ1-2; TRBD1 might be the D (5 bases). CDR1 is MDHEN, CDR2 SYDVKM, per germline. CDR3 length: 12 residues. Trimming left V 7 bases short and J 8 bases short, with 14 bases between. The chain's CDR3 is CASTLGTRGYTF. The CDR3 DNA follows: TGTGCCAGCACCTTGGGGACTAGAGGCTACACCTTC.

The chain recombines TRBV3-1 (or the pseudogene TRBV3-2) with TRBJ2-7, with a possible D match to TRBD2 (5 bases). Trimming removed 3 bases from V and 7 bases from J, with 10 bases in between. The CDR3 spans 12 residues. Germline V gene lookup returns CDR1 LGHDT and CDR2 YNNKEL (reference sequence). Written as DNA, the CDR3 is TGTGCCAGCAGCCAGAGGGCGGGTGAGCAGTACTTC. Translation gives CASSQRAGEQYF.

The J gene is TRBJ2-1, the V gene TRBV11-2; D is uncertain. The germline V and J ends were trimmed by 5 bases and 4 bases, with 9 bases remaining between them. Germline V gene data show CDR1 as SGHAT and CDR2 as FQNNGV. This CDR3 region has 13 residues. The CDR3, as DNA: TGTGCCAGCAGCATTACTCGTTACAATGAGCAGTTCTTC. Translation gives CASSITRYNEQFF.

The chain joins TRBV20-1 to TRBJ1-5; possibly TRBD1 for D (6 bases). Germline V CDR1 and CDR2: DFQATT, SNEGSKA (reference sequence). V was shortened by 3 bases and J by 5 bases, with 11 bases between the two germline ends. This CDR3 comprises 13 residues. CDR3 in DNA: TGCAGTGCTAGTTTCAGGGGACATCAGCCCCAGCATTTT. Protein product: CSASFRGHQPQHF.

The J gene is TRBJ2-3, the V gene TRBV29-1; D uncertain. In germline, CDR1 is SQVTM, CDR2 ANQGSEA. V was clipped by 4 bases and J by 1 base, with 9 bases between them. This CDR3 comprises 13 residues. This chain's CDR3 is CSVGRGGTDTQYF. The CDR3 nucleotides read TGCAGCGTTGGGCGAGGAGGCACAGATACGCAGTATTTT.

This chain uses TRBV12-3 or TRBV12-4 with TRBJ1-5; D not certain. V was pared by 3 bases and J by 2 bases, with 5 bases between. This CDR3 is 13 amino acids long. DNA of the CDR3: TGTGCCAGCAGTTTCACAGGCAATCAGCCCCAGCATTTT. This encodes CASSFTGNQPQHF.